This TCR beta chain is from a study of blood T cell repertoires in COVID-19. The overall study: Nucleic acid was either cDNA or gDNA, and it came from T cells, B-cell-depleted T cells, or PBMCs.

From germline, CDR1 is SGHAT and CDR2 FQNNGV. The CDR3 is 18 residues long. Trimming cost V 4 bases and J 6 bases; bases outside gene matches: 18. The protocol was immunoSEQ multiplex PCR, while the TCRdb copy is restricted to in-frame clones and leaves out a portion. The sample has tens of thousands of clones, about three quarters seen once. This clone was picked up one time. Sequences were obtained from peripheral blood. The sequence came from a woman aged 80 or older with active or convalescent COVID-19. The J gene is TRBJ2-3, the V gene TRBV11-2; the match to TRBD2 covers 8 bases. The CDR3 region has the DNA TGTGCCAGCAGCTCCGAAGACACAGTGGCTAGCGGGTGGGATACGCAGTATTTT. It translates to CASSSEDTVASGWDTQYF.